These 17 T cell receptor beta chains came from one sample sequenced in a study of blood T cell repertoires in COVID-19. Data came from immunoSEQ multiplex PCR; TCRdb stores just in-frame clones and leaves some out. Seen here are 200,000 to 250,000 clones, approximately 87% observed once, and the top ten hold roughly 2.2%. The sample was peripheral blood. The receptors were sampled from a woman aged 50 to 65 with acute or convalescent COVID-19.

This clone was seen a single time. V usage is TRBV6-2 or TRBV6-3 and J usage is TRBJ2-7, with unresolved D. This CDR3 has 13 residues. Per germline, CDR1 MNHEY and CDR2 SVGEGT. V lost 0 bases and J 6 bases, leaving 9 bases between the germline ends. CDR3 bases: TGTGCCAGCAGTTACTCGGGCTCTCTCGAGCAGTACTTC. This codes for CASSYSGSLEQYF.

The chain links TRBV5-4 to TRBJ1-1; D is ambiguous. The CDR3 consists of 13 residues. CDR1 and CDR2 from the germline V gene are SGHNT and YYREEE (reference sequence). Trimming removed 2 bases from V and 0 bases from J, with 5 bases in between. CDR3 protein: CASSFLLNTEAFF. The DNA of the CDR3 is TGTGCCAGCAGCTTCCTCCTGAACACTGAAGCTTTCTTT. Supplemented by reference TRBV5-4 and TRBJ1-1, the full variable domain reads ETGVTQSPTHLIKTRGQQVTLRCSSQSGHNTVSWYQQALGQGPQFIFQYYREEENGRGNFPPRFSGLQFPNYSSELNVNALELDDSALYLCASSFLLNTEAFFGQGTRLTVV.

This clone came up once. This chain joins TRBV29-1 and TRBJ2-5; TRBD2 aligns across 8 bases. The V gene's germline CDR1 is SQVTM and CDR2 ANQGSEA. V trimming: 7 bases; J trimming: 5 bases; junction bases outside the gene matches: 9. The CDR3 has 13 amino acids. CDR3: CSGQREMGETQYF. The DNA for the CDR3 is TGCAGCGGCCAGCGGGAGATGGGGGAGACCCAGTACTTC.

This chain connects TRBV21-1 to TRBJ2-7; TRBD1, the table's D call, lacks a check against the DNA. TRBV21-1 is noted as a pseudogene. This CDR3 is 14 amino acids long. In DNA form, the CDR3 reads TGTGCCAACAAAGGGGCTCCGAAAAACTACGAGCAGTACTTC. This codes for CANKGAPKNYEQYF.

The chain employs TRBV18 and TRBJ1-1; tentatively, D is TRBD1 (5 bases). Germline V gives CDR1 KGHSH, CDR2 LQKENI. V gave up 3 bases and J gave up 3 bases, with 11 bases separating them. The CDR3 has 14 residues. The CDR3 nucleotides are TGTGCCAGCTCACCGCAAGGGGTCGACACTGAAGCTTTCTTT. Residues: CASSPQGVDTEAFF.

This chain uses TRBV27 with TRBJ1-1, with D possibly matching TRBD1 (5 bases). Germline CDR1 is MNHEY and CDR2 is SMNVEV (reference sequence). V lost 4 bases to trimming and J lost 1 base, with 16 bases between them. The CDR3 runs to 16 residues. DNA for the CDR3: TGTGCCAGCAGTTACGCGGGGCAGCGGCCGAACACTGAAGCTTTCTTT. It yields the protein CASSYAGQRPNTEAFF.

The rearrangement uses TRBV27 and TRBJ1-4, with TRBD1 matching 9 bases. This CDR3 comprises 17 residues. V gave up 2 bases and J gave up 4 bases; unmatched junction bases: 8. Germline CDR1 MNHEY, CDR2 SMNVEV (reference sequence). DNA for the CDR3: TGTGCCAGCAGTTTAAGGGGGACAGGGCTACATAATGAAAAACTGTTTTTT. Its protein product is CASSLRGTGLHNEKLFF.

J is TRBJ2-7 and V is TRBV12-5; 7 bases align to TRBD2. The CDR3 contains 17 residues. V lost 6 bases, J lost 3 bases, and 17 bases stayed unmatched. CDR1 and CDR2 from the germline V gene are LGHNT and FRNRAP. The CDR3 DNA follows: TGTGCTAGTGGACCCGGGGTAGGCGAAGCGGGAATCTACGAGCAGTACTTC. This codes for CASGPGVGEAGIYEQYF.

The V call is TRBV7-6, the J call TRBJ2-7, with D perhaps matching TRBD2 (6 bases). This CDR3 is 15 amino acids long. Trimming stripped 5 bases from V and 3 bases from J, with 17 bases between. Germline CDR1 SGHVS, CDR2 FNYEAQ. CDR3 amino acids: CASSPRFAEGYEQYF. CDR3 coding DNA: TGTGCCAGCAGCCCCCGGTTCGCGGAGGGCTACGAGCAGTACTTC.

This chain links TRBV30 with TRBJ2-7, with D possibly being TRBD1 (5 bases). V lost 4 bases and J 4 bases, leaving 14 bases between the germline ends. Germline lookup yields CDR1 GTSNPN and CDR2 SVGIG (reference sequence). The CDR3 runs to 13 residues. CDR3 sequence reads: CAWNPDKTYEQYF. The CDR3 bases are TGTGCCTGGAACCCGGACAAGACTTACGAGCAGTACTTC.

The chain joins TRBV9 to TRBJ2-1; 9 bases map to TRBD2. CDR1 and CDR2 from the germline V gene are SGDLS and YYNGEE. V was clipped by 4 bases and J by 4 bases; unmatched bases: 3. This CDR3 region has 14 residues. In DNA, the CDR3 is TGTGCCAGCAGCCCCACTAGCGGGTACAATGAGCAGTTCTTC. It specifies CASSPTSGYNEQFF.

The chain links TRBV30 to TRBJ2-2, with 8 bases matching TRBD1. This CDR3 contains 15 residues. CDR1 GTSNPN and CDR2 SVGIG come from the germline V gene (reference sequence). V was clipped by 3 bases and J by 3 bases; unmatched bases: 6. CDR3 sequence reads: CAWRAGGRDTGELFF. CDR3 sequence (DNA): TGTGCCTGGAGGGCAGGGGGCCGCGACACCGGGGAGCTGTTTTTT.

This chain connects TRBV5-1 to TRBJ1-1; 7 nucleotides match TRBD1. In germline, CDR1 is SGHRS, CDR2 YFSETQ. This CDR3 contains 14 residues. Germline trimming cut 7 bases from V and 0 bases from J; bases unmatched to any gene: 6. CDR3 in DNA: TGCGCCAGCGTGCAAGGGACAGTGAACACTGAAGCTTTCTTT. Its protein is CASVQGTVNTEAFF.

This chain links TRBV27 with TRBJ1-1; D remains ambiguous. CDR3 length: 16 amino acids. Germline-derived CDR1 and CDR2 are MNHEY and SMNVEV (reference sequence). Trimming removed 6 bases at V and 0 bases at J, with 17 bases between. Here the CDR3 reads CASSLGIPLMNTEAFF. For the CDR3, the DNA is TGTGCCAGCAGCCTGGGCATACCTCTCATGAACACTGAAGCTTTCTTT.

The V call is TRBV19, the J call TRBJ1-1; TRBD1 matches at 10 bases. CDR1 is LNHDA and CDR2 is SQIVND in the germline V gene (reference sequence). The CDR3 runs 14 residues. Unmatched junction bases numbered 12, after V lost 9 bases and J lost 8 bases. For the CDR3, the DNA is TGTGCCAGCACTCTGCGACAGGGGGCTAAAGAAGCTTTCTTT. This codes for CASTLRQGAKEAFF.

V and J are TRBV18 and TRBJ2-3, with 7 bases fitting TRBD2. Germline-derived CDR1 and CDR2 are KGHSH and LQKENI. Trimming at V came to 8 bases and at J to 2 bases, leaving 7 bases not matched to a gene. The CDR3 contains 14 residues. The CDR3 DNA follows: TGTGCCAGCCTTCCACAGCGGGACACAGATACGCAGTATTTT. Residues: CASLPQRDTDTQYF.

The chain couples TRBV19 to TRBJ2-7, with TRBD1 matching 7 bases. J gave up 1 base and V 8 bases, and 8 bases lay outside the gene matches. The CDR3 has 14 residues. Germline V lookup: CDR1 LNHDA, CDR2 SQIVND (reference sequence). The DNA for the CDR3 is TGTGCCAGTTCTTCACGACAGGGTTCCTACGAGCAGTACTTC. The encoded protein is CASSSRQGSYEQYF. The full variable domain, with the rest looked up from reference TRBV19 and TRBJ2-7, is DGGITQSPKYLFRKEGQNVTLSCEQNLNHDAMYWYRQDPGQGLRLIYYSQIVNDFQKGDIAEGYSVSREKKESFPLTVTSAQKNPTAFYLCASSSRQGSYEQYFGPGTRLTVT.